In its sample, the clone carrying this TCR beta chain was seen many times. Its target is not known. This specimen belongs to a study of read filtering for tumor transcriptome and immune sequencing. Overall study: Patients were about 18 male and some 13 female, mean age approximately 70 years, range roughly 47 to 85. Whole-transcriptome libraries were prepared after DNase treatment.

Bone marrow was sampled from every patient at the time of active disease. Broader study findings: In IR-seq, single-read clonotypes were around 85% of clonotypes but about 3.5% of reads.

The J segment lost 3 bases and the V segment lost 1 base, leaving 5 bases of the junction unmatched. The CDR3 runs 15 residues. Molecular barcoded adaptors covering alpha/delta and beta/gamma chains were used on approximately 440 ng RNA. MiXCR, applied by TCRdb to the reads, yields one record per CDR3 protein. Of 35,000 to 50,000 distinct CDR3 sequences in the sample, around 20% were seen once. V is TRBV12-3 or TRBV12-4 and J is TRBJ1-1, with TRBD1 matching 7 bases. The receptor was derived from a donor aged 40 or older with multiple myeloma. The sample consisted of a population of CD138-negative cells sorted from bone marrow. The CDR3 coding sequence is TGTGCCAGCAGTTTAGTGGCCAGGGGGGACACTGAAGCTTTCTTT. This sequence encodes CASSLVARGDTEAFF.